The next 22 T cell receptor beta chains were all read from a single sample in a study of blood T cell repertoires in COVID-19. Assay: immunoSEQ multiplex PCR; the TCRdb copy retains only in-frame clones and omits some. This table has some 280,000 clones, 70% to 90% appearing once. The source material was peripheral blood. The receptors originated from a woman aged 30 to 39 with active or convalescent COVID-19.

This clone appeared once. This sequence joins TRBV19 and TRBJ2-2; possibly TRBD2 for D (5 bases). Trimming cost V 3 bases and J 0 bases, with 8 bases left between them. CDR1 and CDR2 (germline): LNHDA, SQIVND (reference sequence). This CDR3 has 15 amino acids. CDR3 in DNA: TGTGCCAGTAGTATGCGACTAACGAACACCGGGGAGCTGTTTTTT. Amino acids: CASSMRLTNTGELFF.

The chain has TRBV7-2 and TRBJ2-5; the match to TRBD1 covers 8 bases. The DNA end is more similar to TRBJ2-7, so the J call may be wrong. The CDR3 sequence is 14 residues long. Germline CDR1 reads SGHTA; CDR2 reads FQGNSA. The CDR3 spells CASSGQGTSYEQYF. The CDR3 DNA sequence: TGTGCCAGCAGTGGACAGGGTACCTCCTACGAGCAGTACTTC.

This clone came up a few times. The gene calls are TRBV19 and TRBJ1-1, with a tentative D call TRBD1 (6 bases). CDR1 is LNHDA, CDR2 SQIVND, per germline (reference sequence). V lost 5 bases to trimming and J lost 8 bases, with 15 bases between them. The CDR3 has 13 amino acids. The CDR3 nucleotides are TGTGCCAGTAGTCTCGGGTTTGGACAGGAAGCTTTCTTT. Protein product: CASSLGFGQEAFF.

This chain connects TRBV27 to TRBJ2-7; TRBD1 matches 7 bases. The CDR3 length is 16 residues. J lost 6 bases, V lost 5 bases, and 16 bases had no gene match. Germline V gene sequence: CDR1 MNHEY, CDR2 SMNVEV (reference sequence). The CDR3 DNA sequence: TGTGCCAGCAGTCCTCTAACAGGGGTTCTCTCACTCGAGCAGTACTTC. Translation: CASSPLTGVLSLEQYF.

The rearrangement uses TRBV5-6 and TRBJ1-1; 7 nucleotides line up with TRBD1. Germline CDR1 SGHDT, CDR2 YYEEEE. The junction had 7 bases not matched to a gene; V was cut back by 4 bases and J by 4 bases. The CDR3 totals 14 residues. In DNA form, the CDR3 reads TGTGCCAGCAGCCAAATACAGGGGACCACTGAAGCTTTCTTT. This sequence encodes CASSQIQGTTEAFF.

This chain uses TRBV5-1 with TRBJ1-3, with TRBD1 identical over 10 bases. V lost 4 bases and J lost 5; bases outside the gene matches: 9. The germline V gene encodes CDR1 SGHRS and CDR2 YFSETQ. The CDR3 consists of 16 residues. The CDR3 is CASSLTTGGLRNTIYF. The DNA for the CDR3 is TGCGCCAGCAGCCTGACGACAGGGGGCCTACGAAACACCATATATTTT.

This sequence joins TRBV5-1 and TRBJ2-5; 7 nucleotides agree with TRBD1. From germline, CDR1 is SGHRS and CDR2 YFSETQ. After removal of 3 bases from V and 4 bases from J, the junction contained 6 bases not matched to a gene. The CDR3 totals 14 residues. CDR3 residues: CASSSSGTAETQYF. The CDR3 region has the DNA TGCGCCAGCAGCTCCTCCGGGACAGCAGAGACCCAGTACTTC.

This chain connects TRBV6-4 to TRBJ1-1; 8 bases are shared with TRBD1. Germline CDR1 is MRHNA and CDR2 is SNTAGT. The CDR3 totals 14 residues. The J segment lost 3 bases and the V segment lost 5 bases, leaving 5 bases of the junction unmatched. CDR3 residues: CASSPTGVDTEAFF. The CDR3 nucleotides read TGTGCCAGCAGTCCGACAGGGGTAGACACTGAAGCTTTCTTT.

The chain carries TRBV7-9 and TRBJ1-1; D is undetermined. Looked up from germline, CDR1 is SEHNR and CDR2 is FQNEAQ (reference sequence). The CDR3 has 13 amino acids. The V end was cut by 3 bases, the J end by 3 bases, with 8 bases between. The CDR3 spells CASSLNRDTEAFF. For the CDR3, the DNA is TGTGCCAGCAGCTTGAATAGAGACACTGAAGCTTTCTTT. Variable domain in full (rest from reference TRBV7-9 and TRBJ1-1): DTGVSQNPRHKITKRGQNVTFRCDPISEHNRLYWYRQTLGQGPEFLTYFQNEAQLEKSRLLSDRFSAERPKGSFSTLEIQRTEQGDSAMYLCASSLNRDTEAFFGQGTRLTVV.

The CDR3 DNA reads TGTGCCAGCAGCTTGACAGGAACGAACTACGAGCAGTACTTC. Residues: CASSLTGTNYEQYF. This chain joins TRBV11-3 and TRBJ2-7, with D possibly TRBD1 on 6 matching bases. This CDR3 spans 14 amino acids. Germline CDR1 reads SGHNT; CDR2 reads YENEEA. V was trimmed by 3 bases and J by 3 bases, leaving 12 bases between them.

This clone was found a few times. Other DNA sequences in the same sample also yield this CDR3. The gene calls are TRBV5-1 and TRBJ1-2, with a possible D match to TRBD1 (5 bases). CDR3 length: 14 residues. CDR1 SGHRS and CDR2 YFSETQ come from the germline V gene. Trimming took off 0 bases at V and 4 bases at J, with 10 bases between the two ends. The chain's CDR3 is CASSLEAGGYGYTF. The CDR3, as DNA: TGCGCCAGCAGCTTGGAGGCGGGGGGCTATGGCTACACCTTC.

The chain uses TRBV6-6 and TRBJ1-4; 7 positions match TRBD1. CDR3 length equals 17 residues. Unmatched junction bases numbered 14, after V lost 5 bases and J lost 5 bases. Germline CDR1 and CDR2: MNHNY and SVGAGI (reference sequence). The CDR3 DNA is TGTGCCAGCAGTCGACGACAGGGTATCATCGGGAATGAAAAACTGTTTTTT. Translated, it gives CASSRRQGIIGNEKLFF.

The chain has TRBV5-4 and TRBJ1-6; D gene ambiguous. V shed 1 base and J shed 0 bases, with 8 bases lying between them. Germline CDR1 is SGHNT and CDR2 is YYREEE (reference sequence). The CDR3 is 16 residues long. CDR3 DNA sequence: TGTGCCAGCAGCTTGTATCTCAGCTCCTATAATTCACCCCTCCACTTT. Its translation is CASSLYLSSYNSPLHF.

The chain recombines TRBV6-5 with TRBJ1-1; D is unclear. Germline CDR1 is MNHEY and CDR2 is SVGAGI. The CDR3 totals 14 residues. The V and J ends lost 6 bases and 1 base respectively, with 12 bases between them. CDR3 protein: CASSPDYSNTEAFF. In nucleotides, the CDR3 is TGTGCCAGCAGCCCGGACTACTCGAACACTGAAGCTTTCTTT.

In its sample, this clone was seen once. This sequence joins TRBV5-1 and TRBJ2-2; D is perhaps TRBD1 (5 bases). CDR3 length: 19 residues. Germline-derived CDR1 and CDR2 are SGHRS and YFSETQ. V shed 0 bases and J shed 0 bases, with 18 bases lying between them. The CDR3: CASSLDPLGQGANTGELFF. CDR3 in DNA: TGCGCCAGCAGCTTGGACCCACTGGGGCAGGGCGCGAACACCGGGGAGCTGTTTTTT. The full variable domain, with the rest looked up from reference TRBV5-1 and TRBJ2-2, is KAGVTQTPRYLIKTRGQQVTLSCSPISGHRSVSWYQQTPGQGLQFLFEYFSETQRNKGNFPGRFSGRQFSNSRSEMNVSTLELGDSALYLCASSLDPLGQGANTGELFFGEGSRLTVL.

The chain joins TRBV6-6 to TRBJ1-5; no clear D gene. V was pared by 9 bases and J by 3 bases, with 15 bases between. The CDR3 length is 14 residues. Per the germline V gene, CDR1 is MNHNY and CDR2 is SVGAGI (reference sequence). CDR3 amino acids: CASTMDGNNQPQHF. As DNA, the CDR3 is TGTGCCAGTACAATGGACGGGAACAATCAGCCCCAGCATTTT.

The chain links TRBV4-3 to TRBJ1-2, with D tentatively TRBD1 (5 bases). V was pared by 0 bases and J by 8 bases, with 10 bases between. The germline CDR1 and CDR2 sequences are LGHNA and YSLEER. CDR3 length: 13 amino acids. The CDR3 nucleotides are TGCGCCAGCAGCCAAGAATCGGGACTCGGCTACACCTTC. Translating gives CASSQESGLGYTF.

The V call is TRBV6-2 or TRBV6-3, the J call TRBJ1-1; D possibly corresponds to TRBD1 (6 bases). Germline V CDR1 and CDR2: MNHEY, SVGEGT. This CDR3 has 16 residues. Trimming removed 4 bases at V and 4 bases at J, with 19 bases between. The CDR3 sequence: CASSSRPLRGVTEAFF. CDR3 DNA: TGTGCCAGCAGTTCTCGGCCCCTCAGGGGAGTCACTGAAGCTTTCTTT.

The rearrangement uses TRBV6-2 or TRBV6-3 and TRBJ1-1; weak D call: TRBD1 (6 bases). This CDR3 spans 11 amino acids. Trimming stripped 5 bases from V and 5 bases from J, with 6 bases between. CDR1 is MNHEY and CDR2 is SVGEGT in the germline V gene. In DNA, the CDR3 is TGTGCCAGCAGTCAGGGGACTGAAGCTTTCTTT. It encodes CASSQGTEAFF.

The V and J genes are TRBV4-1 and TRBJ1-2, with 7 bases lining up with TRBD1. CDR1 is MGHRA, CDR2 YSYEKL, per germline. Trimming took 0 bases from V and 2 from J; bases not matched to a gene: 3. The CDR3 length is 15 residues. CDR3 amino acids: CASSQDDRANYGYTF. CDR3 coding DNA: TGCGCCAGCAGCCAAGACGACAGGGCGAACTATGGCTACACCTTC.

The rearrangement uses TRBV12-3 or TRBV12-4 and TRBJ1-2; D remains unclear. Trimming removed 2 bases at V and 8 bases at J, with 12 bases between. This CDR3 comprises 13 residues. CDR3 nucleotide sequence: TGTGCCAGCAGTTTACGGGGTATCGGGGGCTACACCTTC. Translation: CASSLRGIGGYTF.

This chain uses TRBV6-2 or TRBV6-3 with TRBJ1-5; TRBD1 agrees at 7 bases. V was clipped by 3 bases and J by 5 bases; unmatched bases: 10. Germline V lookup: CDR1 MNHEY, CDR2 SVGEGT. This CDR3 is built from 16 residues. CDR3 nucleotides: TGTGCCAGCAGTTATACCTTAGGGGGCGCGGATCAGCCCCAGCATTTT. It yields the protein CASSYTLGGADQPQHF.